Following are 21 T cell receptor beta chains from one sample sequenced in a study of T cell responses to AZD1222 COVID-19 vaccine (dated by TCRdb to the early 2020s). What this sample's time point label stands for: baseline before first vaccination. The library was obtained by the immunoSEQ multiplex PCR assay. This is the immuneACCESS table as TCRdb keeps it, with only in-frame sequences that have V and J called. A part of the clones is gone; compared with another copy, unresolved V genes explain less than half, and the rest is unexplained. This sample comprises around 120,000 clones, around 87% of them detected only once. Roughly 1.3% of the sample lies in the top ten. The specimen was peripheral blood, collected on day 0 of AZD1222 vaccination. These receptors all come from an adult in good health.

In nucleotides, the CDR3 is TGCGCCAGCAGCTTGGAAGGGACCACACGGGAGCTGTTTTTT. Translated: CASSLEGTTRELFF. This chain uses TRBV5-1 with TRBJ2-2; D is tentatively TRBD1 or TRBD2 (5 bases each). The CDR3 length is 14 residues. In germline, CDR1 is SGHRS, CDR2 YFSETQ. V was clipped by 0 bases and J by 9 bases, with 12 bases between them.

V usage is TRBV12-5 and J usage is TRBJ2-7, with TRBD1 matching 8 bases. Germline lookup yields CDR1 LGHNT and CDR2 FRNRAP. V was pared by 0 bases and J by 10 bases, with 14 bases of the junction left unmatched. The length of the CDR3 is 16 residues. In nucleotides, the CDR3 is TGTGCTAGTGGTTTGGTTTACAGGACAGGGCTCCCCCGACAGTACTTC. This encodes CASGLVYRTGLPRQYF.

This chain links TRBV5-1 with TRBJ2-7; a weak D match, TRBD2 (5 bases). Germline values: CDR1 SGHRS, CDR2 YFSETQ. V was shortened by 0 bases and J by 2 bases, with 12 bases between the two germline ends. This CDR3 region has 15 residues. CDR3 in DNA: TGCGCCAGCAGCTTGGGAATGGAGGACGCCTACGAGCAGTACTTC. Translated: CASSLGMEDAYEQYF. Drawing the rest from reference TRBV5-1 and TRBJ2-7, the complete variable domain is KAGVTQTPRYLIKTRGQQVTLSCSPISGHRSVSWYQQTPGQGLQFLFEYFSETQRNKGNFPGRFSGRQFSNSRSEMNVSTLELGDSALYLCASSLGMEDAYEQYFGPGTRLTVT.

This clone was counted a single time. The chain recombines TRBV25-1 with TRBJ1-1; D unclear. Germline CDR1 is MGHDK and CDR2 is SYGVNS. The CDR3 has 12 amino acids. V was trimmed by 3 bases and J by 2 bases, leaving 4 bases between them. CDR3 in amino acids: CASSESNTEAFF. The CDR3 region has the DNA TGTGCCAGCAGTGAGTCAAACACTGAAGCTTTCTTT. Full variable domain (remainder filled in from reference TRBV25-1 and TRBJ1-1): EADIYQTPRYLVIGTGKKITLECSQTMGHDKMYWYQQDPGMELHLIHYSYGVNSTEKGDLSSESTVSRIRTEHFPLTLESARPSHTSQYLCASSESNTEAFFGQGTRLTVV.

For this clone: The sample holds other DNA sequences that translate to the same CDR3. CDR3 in DNA: TGTGCCAGCTCACCGCAGAACACTGAAGCTTTCTTT. It yields the protein CASSPQNTEAFF. The chain has TRBV18 and TRBJ1-1; no clear D gene. The CDR3 covers 12 residues. V lost 3 bases and J 1 base, leaving 3 bases between the germline ends. The germline CDR1 and CDR2 sequences are KGHSH and LQKENI.

The chain recombines TRBV6-2 or TRBV6-3 with TRBJ2-1, with no clear D. Trimming left V 2 bases short and J 3 bases short, with 11 bases between. Germline CDR1 reads MNHEY; CDR2 reads SVGEGT. This CDR3 comprises 15 residues. CDR3 region: CASSYTQRHYNEQFF. The CDR3 nucleotides are TGTGCCAGCAGTTACACCCAAAGACACTACAATGAGCAGTTCTTC.

This clone was seen a handful of times. The rearrangement links TRBV19 to TRBJ1-6, with a possible D match to TRBD1 (5 bases). The CDR3 covers 18 residues. The V end was cut by 7 bases, the J end by 0 bases, with 19 bases between. CDR1 and CDR2 (germline): LNHDA, SQIVND (reference sequence). CDR3 sequence (DNA): TGTGCCAGTACCCCAAGGGCAGGCGACAGCTCCTATAATTCACCCCTCCACTTT. Its protein product is CASTPRAGDSSYNSPLHF.

This chain uses TRBV7-2 with TRBJ1-2, with D unclear. The germline V and J ends were trimmed by 3 bases and 5 bases, with 7 bases remaining between them. This CDR3 has 12 amino acids. Germline loops: CDR1 SGHTA, CDR2 FQGNSA. CDR3 sequence reads: CASSFQIYGYTF. The CDR3 coding sequence is TGTGCCAGCAGCTTCCAGATATATGGCTACACCTTC. Combining the CDR3 with reference TRBV7-2 and TRBJ1-2 gives the whole variable domain GAGVSQSPSNKVTEKGKDVELRCDPISGHTALYWYRQSLGQGLEFLIYFQGNSAPDKSGLPSDRFSAERTGGSVSTLTIQRTQQEDSAVYLCASSFQIYGYTFGSGTRLTVV.

CDR3 region: CASSLDGSSEAFF. Here the CDR3 DNA reads TGTGCCAGCAGCTTGGATGGGAGCTCGGAAGCTTTCTTT. The V gene is TRBV5-6, the J gene TRBJ1-1; D call uncertain. CDR3 length equals 13 residues. Per germline, CDR1 SGHDT and CDR2 YYEEEE. The V end lost 0 bases, the J end lost 8 bases, and 11 bases lay between the germline ends.

This clone appeared a few times. The V call is TRBV6-5, the J call TRBJ1-2; possibly TRBD1 for D (5 bases). Trimming cost V 2 bases and J 1 base, with 14 bases left between them. The CDR3 contains 16 residues. Per germline, CDR1 MNHEY and CDR2 SVGAGI. The CDR3 loop reads CASSYDRPENNYGYTF. The DNA for the CDR3 is TGTGCCAGCAGTTACGACAGACCCGAGAATAACTATGGCTACACCTTC.

The CDR3 loop reads CASQWGGQGEQYF. As DNA, the CDR3 is TGTGCCAGCCAATGGGGGGGTCAAGGCGAGCAGTACTTC. This rearrangement joins TRBV28 to TRBJ2-7; 7 bases fit TRBD2. The germline V gene has CDR1 MDHEN and CDR2 SYDVKM. The CDR3 covers 13 residues. Trimming at V came to 8 bases and at J to 6 bases, leaving 10 bases not matched to a gene.

The CDR3 DNA sequence: TGTGCCAGTAGTATGGAACAGGGGAGGAATTCACCCCTCCACTTT. Protein product: CASSMEQGRNSPLHF. This chain joins TRBV19 and TRBJ1-6; TRBD1 agrees at 7 bases. The V segment lost 3 bases and the J segment 7 bases; nucleotides outside the gene matches: 6. The CDR3 is 15 residues long. Germline V gene lookup returns CDR1 LNHDA and CDR2 SQIVND (reference sequence).

This sequence joins TRBV9 and TRBJ1-2, with D perhaps TRBD1 (6 bases). The germline V gene has CDR1 SGDLS and CDR2 YYNGEE. V lost 0 bases to trimming and J lost 8 bases, with 14 bases between them. The CDR3 is made up of 14 amino acids. The CDR3 DNA is TGTGCCAGCAGCGTAGGGAACAGGGCACACGGCTACACCTTC. As protein: CASSVGNRAHGYTF.

The CDR3 DNA reads TGTGCCAGCAGTTACTCGATAGGCTCTGGAAACACCATATATTTT. Translated: CASSYSIGSGNTIYF. The V and J genes are TRBV6-5 and TRBJ1-3; no clear D. Per the germline V gene, CDR1 is MNHEY and CDR2 is SVGAGI. The CDR3 has 15 amino acids. V was shortened by 0 bases and J by 0 bases, with 6 bases between the two germline ends.

The chain carries TRBV3-1 (or the pseudogene TRBV3-2) and TRBJ1-1; 8 nucleotides align to TRBD1. Germline V gene data show CDR1 as LGHDT and CDR2 as YNNKEL (reference sequence). With 3 bases clipped from V and 4 bases from J, the junction kept 10 bases outside the gene matches. This CDR3 has 16 amino acids. The chain's CDR3 is CASSHNPLTGGTEAFF. The CDR3 coding sequence is TGTGCCAGCAGCCACAATCCCCTTACAGGGGGCACTGAAGCTTTCTTT.

V and J are TRBV5-1 and TRBJ1-4, with 7 bases aligning to TRBD1. The CDR3 is made up of 15 amino acids. Germline loops: CDR1 SGHRS, CDR2 YFSETQ. J was trimmed by 7 bases and V by 4 bases; bases with no gene match: 10. CDR3 DNA: TGCGCCAGCAGCCCCCTCCAGGGGGGAGCTGAAAAACTGTTTTTT. Residues: CASSPLQGGAEKLFF.

The V gene is TRBV7-9, the J gene TRBJ2-1, with 14 nucleotides matching TRBD2. J gave up 5 bases and V 3 bases, and 3 bases lay outside the gene matches. The CDR3 runs 16 residues. Germline V CDR1 and CDR2: SEHNR, FQNEAQ (reference sequence). DNA of the CDR3: TGTGCCAGCAGCTTGACTAGCGGGGGGGCCGACAATGAGCAGTTCTTC. Translating gives CASSLTSGGADNEQFF.

The chain carries TRBV3-1 (or the pseudogene TRBV3-2) and TRBJ1-1; no reliable D call. V was trimmed by 3 bases and J by 5 bases, leaving 7 bases between them. Germline CDR1 reads LGHDT; CDR2 reads YNNKEL (reference sequence). The CDR3 sequence is 12 residues long. CDR3 nucleotides: TGTGCCAGCAGCCACTACAGTACTGAAGCTTTCTTT. This codes for CASSHYSTEAFF.

The CDR3 bases are TGTGCCATCAGTGCTAAGGGGGTGGGACCTCACGGGACCGAGCAGTACTTC. Translation: CAISAKGVGPHGTEQYF. The V gene is TRBV10-3, the J gene TRBJ2-7, with a possible D match to TRBD1 (6 bases). Trimming removed 4 bases from V and 6 bases from J, with 25 bases in between. This CDR3 comprises 17 residues. Germline values: CDR1 ENHRY, CDR2 SYGVKD.

V is TRBV12-3 or TRBV12-4 and J is TRBJ2-2; 7 positions match TRBD1. Trimming removed 8 bases from V and 3 bases from J; junction bases left unmatched: 3. CDR3 size: 13 residues. The CDR3 sequence is CASDRDDTGELFF. As DNA, the CDR3 is TGTGCCAGCGACAGGGACGACACCGGGGAGCTGTTTTTT.

The DNA of the CDR3 is TGCGCCAGCAGCTGGGACAGGGAAACATACGAGCAGTACTTC. Its protein is CASSWDRETYEQYF. V gene TRBV5-1 combines with J gene TRBJ2-7; TRBD1 matches 9 bases. This CDR3 has 14 residues. Trimming removed 3 bases from V and 4 bases from J; junction bases left unmatched: 5. Germline V gene lookup returns CDR1 SGHRS and CDR2 YFSETQ. Full variable domain (rest looked up from reference TRBV5-1 and TRBJ2-7): KAGVTQTPRYLIKTRGQQVTLSCSPISGHRSVSWYQQTPGQGLQFLFEYFSETQRNKGNFPGRFSGRQFSNSRSEMNVSTLELGDSALYLCASSWDRETYEQYFGPGTRLTVT.